A selection of T cell receptor beta chains follows, all from one sample in a study of T-cell reconstitution after alpha-beta-depleted transplantation in children. TCRdb reanalysed the PCR reads using MiXCR and keeps one entry per CDR3 protein. The sample includes fewer than 700,000 distinct CDR3 sequences, about an eighth of them seen just once. The sequencing used PBMCs, mostly from graft donor cells, collected 360 days after TCRalphabeta/CD19-depleted stem cell transplant. The receptors come from a male patient between 5 and 17 years old who had a stem cell transplant for acute myeloid leukemia, so the T cells may come from the graft donor. Both conserved end residues are part of each CDR3. The D gene is left open where the match is weak. A clone size is listed for some rows: how often the clone was seen (once, few, many), or a class if it is expanded.

v_call	d_call	clone_size	j_call	cdr3_aa	cdr3_nt
TRBV7-2	TRBD1	few	TRBJ2-3	CASSLGQGLITDTQYF	TGTGCCAGCAGCTTGGGACAGGGGTTAATCACAGATACGCAGTATTTT
TRBV28	NA	few	TRBJ1-4	CASSLVTGQVYEKLFF	TGTGCCAGCAGTTTAGTTACAGGGCAAGTCTATGAAAAACTGTTTTTT
TRBV4-3	NA	NA	TRBJ2-7	CASSPEGQAAAYEQYF	TGCGCCAGCAGCCCCGAAGGGCAAGCGGCGGCCTACGAGCAGTACTTC
TRBV9	NA	few	TRBJ2-1	CASSVSGNFNNEQFF	TGTGCCAGCAGCGTTAGCGGAAATTTCAACAATGAGCAGTTCTTC
TRBV5-1	TRBD2	many	TRBJ2-1	CASSLNPGGNEQFF	TGCGCCAGCAGCTTAAACCCGGGGGGCAATGAGCAGTTCTTC
TRBV21-1	NA	few	TRBJ2-5	CASSSHRLSQTHQETQYF	TGTGCCAGCAGCTCCCACCGCCTCTCTCAGACCCACCAAGAGACCCAGTACTTC
TRBV9	NA	many	TRBJ2-7	CASSPGSHYEQYF	TGTGCCAGCAGCCCCGGGAGCCACTACGAGCAGTACTTC
TRBV5-1	TRBD1	many	TRBJ2-7	CASSSTGGSYEQYF	TGCGCCAGCAGCTCGACAGGGGGCTCCTACGAGCAGTACTTC
TRBV29-1	NA	many	TRBJ2-7	CSASLDPASSYEQYF	TGCAGCGCTTCCCTCGACCCAGCCTCTTCCTACGAGCAGTACTTC
TRBV28	TRBD1	many	TRBJ2-5	CASSLRGQLLGRTQYF	TGTGCCAGCAGTTTGAGGGGACAGCTGTTAGGTCGGACCCAGTACTTC